The clone carrying this TCR beta chain was seen a handful of times. The junction shows a germline mismatch at one end, possibly a read error. CDR1 and CDR2 from the germline V gene are SGHAT and FQNNGV. The CDR3 consists of 15 residues. Attached unique molecular identifiers marked individual cDNA molecules. TCRdb called the 5' RACE reads again in MiXCR, with one record for every CDR3 protein. The sample includes about 130,000 distinct CDR3 sequences, 15% of them seen just once. The data were taken from a study of early T cells in non-severe SARS-CoV-2 infection. The overall study: Sequencing of bulk RNA from unsorted whole blood was done, without chain pairing.

The chain joins TRBV11-2 to TRBJ2-2; 7 nucleotides align to TRBD1. The clonotype comes from an adult who was a healthcare worker with PCR-confirmed SARS-CoV-2 infection or an uninfected control (not recorded which). The specimen was whole blood. CDR3 protein: CAGRGTGTATGELFF. The CDR3 DNA sequence: TGTGCCGGCAGGGGGACCGGGACGGCGACCGGGGAGCTGTTTTTT.